These 24 T cell receptor beta chains share one sample of origin, sequenced in a study of patients and donors after allogeneic stem cell transplantation (dated by TCRdb to between 2020 and 2021). To prepare the library, RT-PCR was applied. Sequencing was carried out with a NextSeq 550. TCRdb cleaned the public reads at Q25 with fastp, built clones with MiXCR and kept in-frame beta chains. Each CDR3 protein gets just one entry, which takes the most common genes and DNA from the rows behind it. This sample has roughly 880,000 distinct CDR3 sequences in its table, and under 20% of those were observed once. The ten most abundant clones make up 6% of the sample. Sequencing used blood, either unsorted or a sorted T cell fraction (not recorded which). Every receptor here comes from a human donor who was either an allogeneic HSCT recipient or a stem cell or donor lymphocyte infusion donor (not recorded which). It is not recorded whose cells these are; they may come from a transplant donor.

This clonotype showed up just once. CDR3 residues: CASREGRIEAFF. The CDR3 DNA is TGTGCCAGCAGAGAAGGACGTATTGAAGCTTTCTTT. This chain uses TRBV12-3 or TRBV12-4 with TRBJ1-1, with unresolved D. This CDR3 spans 12 amino acids. V was cut by 6 bases and J by 7 bases, with 12 bases left in between.

The chain uses TRBV12-3 or TRBV12-4 and TRBJ1-1, with no clear D. This CDR3 contains 10 residues. V lost 2 bases and J 11 bases, leaving 6 bases between the germline ends. CDR3 nucleotide sequence: TGTGCCAGCAGTTTAATCAAGGCTTTCTTT. This sequence encodes CASSLIKAFF.

This clonotype was detected only a few times. The chain links TRBV7-9 to TRBJ1-4, with TRBD1 matching over 7 bases. Germline V gene lookup returns CDR1 SEHNR and CDR2 FQNEAQ (reference sequence). This CDR3 spans 14 amino acids. J gave up 3 bases and V 3 bases, and 1 base lay outside the gene matches. The CDR3 reads CASSFDRANEKLFF. In DNA, the CDR3 is TGTGCCAGCAGCTTCGACAGGGCTAATGAAAAACTGTTTTTT.

This clonotype appeared many times. J is TRBJ2-2 and V is TRBV12-3 or TRBV12-4, with 10 positions matching TRBD2. The CDR3 consists of 16 residues. V gave up 6 bases and J gave up 0 bases; unmatched junction bases: 4. The CDR3 nucleotides are TGTGCCAGCAGCCCAGCGGGAGGGCCGAACACCGGGGAGCTGTTTTTT. This translates into CASSPAGGPNTGELFF.

This clonotype was picked up many times. The junction departs from the called germline gene at one end, perhaps through a read error. The chain has TRBV5-1 and TRBJ1-5; 8 bases fit TRBD1. The CDR3 consists of 16 residues. Germline values: CDR1 SGHRS, CDR2 YFSETQ. CDR3 sequence (DNA): TGTGCCAGCAGCCCCGGGACAGGACGTAGCAATCAGCCCCAGCATTTT. It translates to CASSPGTGRSNQPQHF.

The chain links TRBV11-3 to TRBJ2-1; possible D gene TRBD2, 6 bases. CDR1 is SGHNT, CDR2 YENEEA, per germline. Trimming stripped 4 bases from V and 8 bases from J, with 9 bases between. This CDR3 is 12 amino acids long. This CDR3 is CASSWGTDEQFF. Here the CDR3 DNA reads TGTGCCAGCAGCTGGGGGACTGATGAGCAGTTCTTC.

This clonotype was recorded a few times. The chain uses TRBV9 and TRBJ2-1; TRBD2 matches 8 bases. The CDR3 covers 16 residues. Germline V gene sequence: CDR1 SGDLS, CDR2 YYNGEE. V gave up 3 bases and J gave up 3 bases; unmatched junction bases: 8. CDR3 protein: CASSEEVAGYYNEQFF. The CDR3 region has the DNA TGTGCCAGCAGCGAGGAGGTAGCGGGATACTACAATGAGCAGTTCTTC.

The rearrangement joins TRBV20-1 to TRBJ1-2; 8 nucleotides align to TRBD1. J lost 8 bases, V lost 5 bases, and 4 bases had no gene match. The CDR3 contains 11 residues. Germline V gives CDR1 DFQATT, CDR2 SNEGSKA (reference sequence). CDR3 nucleotide sequence: TGCAGTGCTCCCCAGGGGGCAGGCTACACCTTC. Protein sequence: CSAPQGAGYTF.

The chain uses TRBV14 and TRBJ2-5, with 8 bases lining up with TRBD2. V gave up 4 bases and J gave up 0 bases; unmatched junction bases: 7. The length of the CDR3 is 16 residues. CDR1 is SGHDN and CDR2 is FVKESK in the germline V gene. The CDR3 DNA sequence: TGTGCCAGCAGCCCGGTTAGCGGGACCTACCAAGAGACCCAGTACTTC. The encoded protein is CASSPVSGTYQETQYF.

This clonotype showed up many times. The rearrangement uses TRBV5-1 and TRBJ2-1; TRBD2 matches at 9 bases. V gave up 0 bases and J gave up 6 bases; unmatched junction bases: 4. The CDR3 spans 15 residues. Germline CDR1 reads SGHRS; CDR2 reads YFSETQ. CDR3 coding DNA: TGCGCCAGCAGCTTGGGGTCTAGCGGGACCAATGAGCAGTTCTTC. Its translation is CASSLGSSGTNEQFF. Filled out from reference TRBV5-1 and TRBJ2-1, the complete variable domain reads KAGVTQTPRYLIKTRGQQVTLSCSPISGHRSVSWYQQTPGQGLQFLFEYFSETQRNKGNFPGRFSGRQFSNSRSEMNVSTLELGDSALYLCASSLGSSGTNEQFFGPGTRLTVL.

This clonotype has just a few counts. V and J are TRBV24-1 and TRBJ2-7; D not resolved. Germline CDR1 KGHDR, CDR2 SFDVKD. Between the trimmed V and J ends, which lost 3 bases and 3 bases, there was a span of 11 bases. The CDR3 covers 14 residues. CDR3 sequence reads: CATSDVGPSYEQYF. Written as DNA, the CDR3 is TGTGCCACCAGTGATGTTGGACCGAGCTACGAGCAGTACTTC.

The rearrangement links TRBV5-6 to TRBJ2-7; tentatively, D is TRBD2 (6 bases). CDR3 length: 15 amino acids. Germline V gene data show CDR1 as SGHDT and CDR2 as YYEEEE. V was shortened by 2 bases and J by 7 bases, with 19 bases between the two germline ends. This CDR3 reads CASSFRETYFKEQYF. The DNA of the CDR3 is TGTGCCAGCAGCTTCCGGGAGACATACTTTAAAGAGCAGTACTTC.

The chain is built from TRBV9 and TRBJ2-1; TRBD1 aligns across 7 bases. This CDR3 spans 13 amino acids. The V segment lost 3 bases and the J segment 9 bases; nucleotides outside the gene matches: 6. Germline V gene lookup returns CDR1 SGDLS and CDR2 YYNGEE. The CDR3, as DNA: TGTGCCAGCAGCGCGACAGGGAGCAGTGAGCAGTTCTTC. Translating gives CASSATGSSEQFF.

The chain carries TRBV27 and TRBJ2-7; D gene uncertain. V gave up 2 bases and J gave up 6 bases, with 14 bases separating them. The CDR3 has 14 amino acids. The V gene's germline CDR1 is MNHEY and CDR2 SMNVEV (reference sequence). CDR3 DNA sequence: TGTGCCAGCAGTTTAATAGTAGAAACTGGCGAGCAGTACTTC. Amino acids: CASSLIVETGEQYF.

The rearrangement joins TRBV5-1 to TRBJ2-5; maybe TRBD1 (6 bases). Per germline, CDR1 SGHRS and CDR2 YFSETQ. V was shortened by 0 bases and J by 5 bases, with 11 bases between the two germline ends. The length of the CDR3 is 14 residues. This CDR3 reads CASSLGRTAETQYF. The CDR3 nucleotides are TGCGCCAGCAGCTTGGGAAGGACAGCGGAGACCCAGTACTTC.

This clonotype has more than one count but fewer than ten. V and J are TRBV9 and TRBJ2-3, with 15 nucleotides matching TRBD2. CDR3 length equals 17 residues. J was trimmed by 4 bases and V by 3 bases; bases with no gene match: 6. Per germline, CDR1 SGDLS and CDR2 YYNGEE. CDR3 amino acids: CASSDPGTSGRSDTQYF. DNA of the CDR3: TGTGCCAGCAGCGACCCCGGGACTAGCGGGAGGTCAGATACGCAGTATTTT.

The chain links TRBV7-2 to TRBJ2-3; 7 bases are a match to TRBD2. CDR1 is SGHTA, CDR2 FQGNSA, per germline. The V gene end was trimmed by 3 bases and the J gene end by 2 bases; junction bases not matched to a gene: 5. CDR3 size: 15 residues. CDR3 nucleotides: TGTGCCAGCAGCTTTAGCGGGTCCTACACAGATACGCAGTATTTT. Translation gives CASSFSGSYTDTQYF. Together with reference TRBV7-2 and TRBJ2-3, the CDR3 gives the full variable domain: GAGVSQSPSNKVTEKGKDVELRCDPISGHTALYWYRQSLGQGLEFLIYFQGNSAPDKSGLPSDRFSAERTGGSVSTLTIQRTQQEDSAVYLCASSFSGSYTDTQYFGPGTRLTVL.

The V and J genes are TRBV29-1 and TRBJ2-3; a weak D match, TRBD1 (5 bases). The CDR3 contains 14 residues. In germline, CDR1 is SQVTM, CDR2 ANQGSEA. Between the trimmed V and J ends, which lost 4 bases and 0 bases, there was a span of 11 bases. The CDR3 bases are TGCAGCGTTGTGGACATACCCAGCACAGATACGCAGTATTTT. As protein: CSVVDIPSTDTQYF.

The chain recombines TRBV5-8 with TRBJ2-2, with 9 bases aligning to TRBD1. This CDR3 has 16 amino acids. The trim removed 4 bases at V and 2 bases at J, leaving 6 bases unmatched. Germline CDR1 SGHTS, CDR2 YDEGEE. CDR3 loop: CASSPGQGKNTGELFF. The CDR3 nucleotides read TGTGCCAGCAGCCCCGGACAGGGGAAAAACACCGGGGAGCTGTTTTTT.

This clonotype was detected a few times. V usage is TRBV5-1 and J usage is TRBJ1-5, with D hard to call. The V end lost 0 bases, the J end lost 6 bases, and 10 bases lay between the germline ends. The germline V gene has CDR1 SGHRS and CDR2 YFSETQ. The CDR3 contains 14 residues. CDR3 in amino acids: CASSLDGRGQPQHF. DNA of the CDR3: TGCGCCAGCAGCTTGGACGGTAGAGGTCAGCCCCAGCATTTT.

This clonotype has more than one count but fewer than ten. The J gene is TRBJ1-3, the V gene TRBV9; D remains ambiguous. Germline-derived CDR1 and CDR2 are SGDLS and YYNGEE. CDR3 length: 15 amino acids. Trimming stripped 3 bases from V and 2 bases from J, with 12 bases between. CDR3 residues: CASSARPVAGNTIYF. CDR3 nucleotide sequence: TGTGCCAGCAGCGCCCGCCCGGTGGCTGGAAACACCATATATTTT. Full variable domain (rest looked up from reference TRBV9 and TRBJ1-3): DSGVTQTPKHLITATGQRVTLRCSPRSGDLSVYWYQQSLDQGLQFLIQYYNGEERAKGNILERFSAQQFPDLHSELNLSSLELGDSALYFCASSARPVAGNTIYFGEGSWLTVV.

This clonotype was counted only a few times. V is TRBV6-2 or TRBV6-3 and J is TRBJ1-5; tentatively, D is TRBD1 (6 bases). The germline V and J ends were trimmed by 2 bases and 7 bases, with 18 bases remaining between them. CDR1 is MNHEY, CDR2 SVGEGT, per germline. CDR3 length: 16 residues. The CDR3 nucleotides read TGTGCCAGCAGTTACCGCAGTCGGGACATGGGACAGCCCCAGCATTTT. Translating it yields CASSYRSRDMGQPQHF.

Of note for this clonotype: The junction differs from germline at one of its ends, possibly a read error. The chain couples TRBV7-2 to TRBJ2-3; D is possibly TRBD1 or TRBD2 (6 bases each). Germline loops: CDR1 SGHTA, CDR2 FQGNSA. The CDR3 is made up of 14 amino acids. This CDR3 is CASSLVTMRAGEDF. CDR3 DNA: TGTGCCAGCAGCTTAGTGACGATGAGGGCAGGGGAGGATTTT.

Comment on this clonotype: A much larger clone is a single base away; this may be a read error. The V call is TRBV29-1, the J call TRBJ1-3, with no clear D. The CDR3 is made up of 19 amino acids. V was cut by 1 base and J by 0 bases, with 22 bases left in between. CDR1 SQVTM and CDR2 ANQGSEA come from the germline V gene. This CDR3 reads CSVEGRRGPGPFSGNTIYF. The DNA of the CDR3 is TGCAGCGTTGAAGGCCGACGGGGTCCCGGCCCATTCTCTGGAAACACCATATATTTT.